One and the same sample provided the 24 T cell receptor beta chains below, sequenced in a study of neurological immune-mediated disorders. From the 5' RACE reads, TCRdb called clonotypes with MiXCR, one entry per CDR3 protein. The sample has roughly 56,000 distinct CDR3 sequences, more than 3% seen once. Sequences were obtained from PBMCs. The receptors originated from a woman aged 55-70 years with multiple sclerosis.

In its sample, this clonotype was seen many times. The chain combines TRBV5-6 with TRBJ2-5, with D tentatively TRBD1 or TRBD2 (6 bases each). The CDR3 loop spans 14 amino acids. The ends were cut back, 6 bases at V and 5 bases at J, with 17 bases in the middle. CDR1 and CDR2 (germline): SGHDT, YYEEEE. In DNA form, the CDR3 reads TGTGCCAGCATCGACTCGAGGGGGAGGGAGACCCAGTACTTC. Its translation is CASIDSRGRETQYF.

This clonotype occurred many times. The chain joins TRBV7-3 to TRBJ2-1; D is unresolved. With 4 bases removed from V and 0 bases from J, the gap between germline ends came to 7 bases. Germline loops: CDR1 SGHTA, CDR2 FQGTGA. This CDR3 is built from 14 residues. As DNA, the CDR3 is TGTGCCAGCAGCTCCGATAGCTCCTACAATGAGCAGTTCTTC. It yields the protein CASSSDSSYNEQFF.

The CDR3 DNA follows: TGTGCCAGCAGCTTAACGGAAAACACTGAAGCTTTCTTT. It specifies CASSLTENTEAFF. The genes are TRBV5-5 and TRBJ1-1; D is ambiguous. The CDR3 loop spans 13 amino acids. Trimming removed 2 bases from V and 2 bases from J, with 7 bases in between. Germline V gene sequence: CDR1 SGHKS, CDR2 YYEKEE (reference sequence).

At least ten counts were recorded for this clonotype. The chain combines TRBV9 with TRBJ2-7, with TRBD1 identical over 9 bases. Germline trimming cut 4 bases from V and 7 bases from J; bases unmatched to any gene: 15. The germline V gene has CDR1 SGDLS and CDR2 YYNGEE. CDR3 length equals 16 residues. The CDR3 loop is CASSPHGDRDRWEQYF. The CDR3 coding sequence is TGTGCCAGCAGCCCCCATGGGGACAGGGACCGCTGGGAGCAGTACTTC.

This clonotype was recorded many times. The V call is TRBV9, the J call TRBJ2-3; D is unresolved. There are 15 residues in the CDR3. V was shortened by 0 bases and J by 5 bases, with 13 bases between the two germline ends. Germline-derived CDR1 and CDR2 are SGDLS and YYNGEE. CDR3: CASSVGRSFGDTQYF. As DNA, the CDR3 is TGTGCCAGCAGCGTAGGACGGTCTTTTGGAGATACGCAGTATTTT.

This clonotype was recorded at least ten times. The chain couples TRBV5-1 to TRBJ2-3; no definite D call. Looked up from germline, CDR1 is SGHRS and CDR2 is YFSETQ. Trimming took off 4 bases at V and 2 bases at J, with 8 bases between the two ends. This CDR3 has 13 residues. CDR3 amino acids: CASSQISTDTQYF. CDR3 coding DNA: TGCGCCAGCAGCCAGATATCCACAGATACGCAGTATTTT.

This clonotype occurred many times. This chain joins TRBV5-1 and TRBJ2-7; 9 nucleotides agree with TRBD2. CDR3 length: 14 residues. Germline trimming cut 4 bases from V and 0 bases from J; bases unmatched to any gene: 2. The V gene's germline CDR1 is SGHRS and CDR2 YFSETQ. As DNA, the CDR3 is TGCGCCAGCAGCGCGACTAGCGGCTCCTACGAGCAGTACTTC. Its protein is CASSATSGSYEQYF.

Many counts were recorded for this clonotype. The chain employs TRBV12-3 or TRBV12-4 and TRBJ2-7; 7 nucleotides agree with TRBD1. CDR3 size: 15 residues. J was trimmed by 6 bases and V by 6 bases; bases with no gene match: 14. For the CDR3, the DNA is TGTGCCAGCAGCCAGCGGAATTACAGGGGCGGCGAGCAGTACTTC. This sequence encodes CASSQRNYRGGEQYF.

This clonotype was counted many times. CDR3 DNA: TGTGCCAGCAGCTTACTCGCCCGCCGGGGTTTCTTC. Amino acids: CASSLLARRGFF. The chain is built from TRBV7-2 and TRBJ2-1; D might be TRBD2 (5 bases). There are 12 residues in the CDR3. The V gene lost 2 bases and the J gene lost 16 bases, with 15 bases spanning the gap. Germline V gene lookup returns CDR1 SGHTA and CDR2 FQGNSA.

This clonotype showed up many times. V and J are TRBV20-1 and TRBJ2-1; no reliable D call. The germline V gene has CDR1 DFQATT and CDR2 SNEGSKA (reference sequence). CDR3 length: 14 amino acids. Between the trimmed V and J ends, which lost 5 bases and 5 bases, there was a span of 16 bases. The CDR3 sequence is CSASSYLHNNEQFF. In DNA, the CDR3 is TGCAGTGCTTCCAGTTATCTCCATAACAATGAGCAGTTCTTC.

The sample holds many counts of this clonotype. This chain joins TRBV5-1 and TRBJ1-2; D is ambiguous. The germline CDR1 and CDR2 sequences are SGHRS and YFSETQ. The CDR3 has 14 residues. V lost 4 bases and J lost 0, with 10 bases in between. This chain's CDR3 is CASSAGPTNYGYTF. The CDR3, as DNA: TGCGCCAGCAGCGCGGGCCCTACTAACTATGGCTACACCTTC.

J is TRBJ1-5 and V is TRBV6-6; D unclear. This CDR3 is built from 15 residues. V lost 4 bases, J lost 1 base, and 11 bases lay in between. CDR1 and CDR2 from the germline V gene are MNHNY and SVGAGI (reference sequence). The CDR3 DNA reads TGTGCCAGCAGTTGGGAAGGACGGAGCAATCAGCCCCAGCATTTT. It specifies CASSWEGRSNQPQHF.

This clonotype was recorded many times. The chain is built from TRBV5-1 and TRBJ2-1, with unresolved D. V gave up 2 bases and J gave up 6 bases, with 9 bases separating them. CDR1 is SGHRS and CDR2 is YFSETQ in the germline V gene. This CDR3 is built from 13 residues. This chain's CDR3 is CASSLSLGNEQFF. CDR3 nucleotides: TGCGCCAGCAGCTTAAGTTTAGGCAATGAGCAGTTCTTC. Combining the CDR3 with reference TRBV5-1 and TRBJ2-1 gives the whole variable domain KAGVTQTPRYLIKTRGQQVTLSCSPISGHRSVSWYQQTPGQGLQFLFEYFSETQRNKGNFPGRFSGRQFSNSRSEMNVSTLELGDSALYLCASSLSLGNEQFFGPGTRLTVL.

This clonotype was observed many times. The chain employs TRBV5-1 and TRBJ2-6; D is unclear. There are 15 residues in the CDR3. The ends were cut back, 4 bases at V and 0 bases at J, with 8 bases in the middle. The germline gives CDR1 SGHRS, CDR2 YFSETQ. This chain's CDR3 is CASSLRISGANVLTF. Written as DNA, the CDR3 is TGCGCCAGCAGCCTACGTATCTCTGGGGCCAACGTCCTGACTTTC.

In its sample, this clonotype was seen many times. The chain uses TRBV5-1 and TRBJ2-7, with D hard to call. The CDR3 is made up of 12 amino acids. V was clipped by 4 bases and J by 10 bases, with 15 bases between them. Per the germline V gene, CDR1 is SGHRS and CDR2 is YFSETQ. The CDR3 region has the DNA TGCGCCAGCAGCCAAGGAGCCACCCGTCAGTACTTC. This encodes CASSQGATRQYF.

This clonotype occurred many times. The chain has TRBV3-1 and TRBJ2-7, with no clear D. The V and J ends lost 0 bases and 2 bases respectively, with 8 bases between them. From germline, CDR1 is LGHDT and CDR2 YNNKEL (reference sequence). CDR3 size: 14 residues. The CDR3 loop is CASSQESVPYEQYF. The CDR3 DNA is TGTGCCAGCAGCCAAGAATCAGTTCCCTACGAGCAGTACTTC.

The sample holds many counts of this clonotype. The CDR3 DNA reads TGCAGTGCCCTTCCACCCTCCGGGAGCGCGTATGAGCAGTTCTTC. This encodes CSALPPSGSAYEQFF. The chain uses TRBV20-1 and TRBJ2-1; D may be TRBD2 (6 bases). Trimming stripped 6 bases from V and 8 bases from J, with 23 bases between. Germline V lookup: CDR1 DFQATT, CDR2 SNEGSKA (reference sequence). This CDR3 spans 15 amino acids.

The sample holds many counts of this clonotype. For the CDR3, the DNA is TGCAGTGCCCAACTCCTCCGGGCGGCCTACAATGAGCAGTTCTTC. It encodes CSAQLLRAAYNEQFF. The chain combines TRBV20-1 with TRBJ2-1; D gene uncertain. The CDR3 is 15 amino acids. The V gene lost 6 bases and the J gene lost 2 bases, with 17 bases spanning the gap. The germline V gene encodes CDR1 DFQATT and CDR2 SNEGSKA (reference sequence).

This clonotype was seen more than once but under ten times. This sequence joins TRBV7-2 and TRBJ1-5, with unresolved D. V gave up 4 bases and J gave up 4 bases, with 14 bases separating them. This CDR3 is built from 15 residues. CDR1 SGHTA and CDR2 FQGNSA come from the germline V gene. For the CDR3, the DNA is TGTGCCAGCAGCTATTATGCGGGGAGAAATCAGCCCCAGCATTTT. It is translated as CASSYYAGRNQPQHF.

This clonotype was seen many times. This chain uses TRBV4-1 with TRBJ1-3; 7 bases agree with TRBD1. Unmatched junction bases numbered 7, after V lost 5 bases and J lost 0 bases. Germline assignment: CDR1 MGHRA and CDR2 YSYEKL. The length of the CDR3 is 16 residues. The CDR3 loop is CASSVTTGPSGNTIYF. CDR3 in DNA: TGCGCCAGCAGCGTTACGACAGGGCCCTCTGGAAACACCATATATTTT.

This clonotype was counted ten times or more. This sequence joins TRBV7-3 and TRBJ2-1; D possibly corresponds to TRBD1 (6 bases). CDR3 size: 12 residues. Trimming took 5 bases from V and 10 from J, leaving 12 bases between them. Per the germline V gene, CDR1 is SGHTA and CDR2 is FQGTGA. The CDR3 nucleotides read TGTGCCAGCAGCCCTACCGGGACAGAGCAGTTCTTC. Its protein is CASSPTGTEQFF.

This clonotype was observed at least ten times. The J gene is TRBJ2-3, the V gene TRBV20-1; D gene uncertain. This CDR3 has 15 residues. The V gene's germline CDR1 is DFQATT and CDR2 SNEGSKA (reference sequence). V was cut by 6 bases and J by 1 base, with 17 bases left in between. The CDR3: CSAQTPERRTDTQYF. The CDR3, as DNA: TGCAGTGCCCAAACCCCCGAGAGACGCACAGATACGCAGTATTTT.

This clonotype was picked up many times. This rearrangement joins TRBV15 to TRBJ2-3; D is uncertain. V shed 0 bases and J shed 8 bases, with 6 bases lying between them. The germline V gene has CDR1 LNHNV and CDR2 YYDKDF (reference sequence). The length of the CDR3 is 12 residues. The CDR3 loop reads CATSRDGITQYF. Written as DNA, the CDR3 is TGTGCCACCAGCAGAGATGGAATTACGCAGTATTTT. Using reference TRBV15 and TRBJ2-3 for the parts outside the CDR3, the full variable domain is DAMVIQNPRYQVTQFGKPVTLSCSQTLNHNVMYWYQQKSSQAPKLLFHYYDKDFNNEADTPDNFQSRRPNTSFCFLDIRSPGLGDTAMYLCATSRDGITQYFGPGTRLTVL.

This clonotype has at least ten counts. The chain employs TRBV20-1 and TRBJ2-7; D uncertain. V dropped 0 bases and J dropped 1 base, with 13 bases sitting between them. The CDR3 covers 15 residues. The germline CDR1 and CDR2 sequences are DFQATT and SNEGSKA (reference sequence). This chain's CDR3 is CSARDLSTASYEQYF. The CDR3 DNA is TGCAGTGCTAGAGATTTGTCGACGGCGTCCTACGAGCAGTACTTC.